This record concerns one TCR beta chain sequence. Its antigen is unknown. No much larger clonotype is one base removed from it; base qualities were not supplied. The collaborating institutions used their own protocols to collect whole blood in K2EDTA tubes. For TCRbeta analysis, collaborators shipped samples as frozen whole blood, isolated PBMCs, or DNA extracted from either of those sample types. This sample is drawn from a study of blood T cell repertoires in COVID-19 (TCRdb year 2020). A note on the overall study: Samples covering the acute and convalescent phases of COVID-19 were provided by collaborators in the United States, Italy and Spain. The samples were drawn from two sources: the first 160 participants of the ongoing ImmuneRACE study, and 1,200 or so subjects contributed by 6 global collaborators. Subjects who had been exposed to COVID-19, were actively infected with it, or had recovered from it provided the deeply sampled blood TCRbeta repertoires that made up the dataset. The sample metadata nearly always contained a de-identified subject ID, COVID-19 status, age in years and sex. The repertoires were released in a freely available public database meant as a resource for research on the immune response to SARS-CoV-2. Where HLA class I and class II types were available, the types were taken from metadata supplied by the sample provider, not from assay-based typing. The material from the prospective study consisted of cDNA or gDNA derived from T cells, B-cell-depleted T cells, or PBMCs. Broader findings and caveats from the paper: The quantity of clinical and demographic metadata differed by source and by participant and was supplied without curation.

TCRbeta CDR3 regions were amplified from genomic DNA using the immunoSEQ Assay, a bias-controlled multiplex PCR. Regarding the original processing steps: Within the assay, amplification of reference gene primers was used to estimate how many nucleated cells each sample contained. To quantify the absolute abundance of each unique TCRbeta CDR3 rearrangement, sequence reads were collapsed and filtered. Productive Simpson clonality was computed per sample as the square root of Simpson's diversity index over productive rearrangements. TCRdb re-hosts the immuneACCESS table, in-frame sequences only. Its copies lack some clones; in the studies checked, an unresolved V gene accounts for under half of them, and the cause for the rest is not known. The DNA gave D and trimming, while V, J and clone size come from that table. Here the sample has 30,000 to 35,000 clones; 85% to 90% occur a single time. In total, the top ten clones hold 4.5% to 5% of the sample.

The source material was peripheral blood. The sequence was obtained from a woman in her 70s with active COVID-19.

The CDR3 protein: CASSPGQGGYEQYF. The bases read TGTGCCAGCAGCCCGGGGCAGGGAGGCTACGAGCAGTACTTC. The chain was built from TRBV11-2 and TRBJ2-7; a weak D assignment points to TRBD2 (6 bases agree). The CDR1 and CDR2 encoded by the germline V gene are SGHAT and FQNNGV. Relative to germline, V is 5 bases shorter and J is 3 bases shorter, with 14 bases between their ends. The CDR3 sequence holds 14 residues, the cysteine and phenylalanine included. Of all the DNA, just the CDR3 is kept, 42 bases in frame from base 1.